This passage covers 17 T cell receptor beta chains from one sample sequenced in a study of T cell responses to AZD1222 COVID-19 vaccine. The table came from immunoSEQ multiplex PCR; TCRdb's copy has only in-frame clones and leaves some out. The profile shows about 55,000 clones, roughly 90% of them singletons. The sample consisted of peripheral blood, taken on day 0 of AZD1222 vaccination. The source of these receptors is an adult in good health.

CDR3 DNA: TGCAGCGCTGGAGGGCAGGGTGGCTACGAGCAGTACTTC. This gives the protein CSAGGQGGYEQYF. The chain recombines TRBV29-1 with TRBJ2-7; D perhaps matches TRBD2 (6 bases). Germline V gene sequence: CDR1 SQVTM, CDR2 ANQGSEA. The V end was cut by 7 bases, the J end by 3 bases, with 16 bases between. The CDR3 extends over 13 amino acids.

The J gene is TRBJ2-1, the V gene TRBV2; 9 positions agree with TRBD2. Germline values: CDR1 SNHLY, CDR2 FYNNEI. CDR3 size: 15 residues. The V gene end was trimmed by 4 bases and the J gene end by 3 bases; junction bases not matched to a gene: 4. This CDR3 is CASSGLAEGYNEQFF. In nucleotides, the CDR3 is TGTGCCAGCAGTGGACTAGCGGAAGGCTACAATGAGCAGTTCTTC.

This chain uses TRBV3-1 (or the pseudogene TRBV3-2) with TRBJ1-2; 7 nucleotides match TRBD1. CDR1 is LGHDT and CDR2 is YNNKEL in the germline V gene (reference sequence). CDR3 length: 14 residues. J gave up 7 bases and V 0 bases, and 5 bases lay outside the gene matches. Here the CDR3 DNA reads TGTGCCAGCAGCCAAGACAGGGGGTTCTCTGGCTACACCTTC. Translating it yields CASSQDRGFSGYTF.

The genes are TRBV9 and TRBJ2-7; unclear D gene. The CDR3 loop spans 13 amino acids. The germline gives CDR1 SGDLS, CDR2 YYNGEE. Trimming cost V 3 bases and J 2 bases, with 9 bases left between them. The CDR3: CASSGVDTYEQYF. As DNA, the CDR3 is TGTGCCAGCAGCGGGGTCGACACCTACGAGCAGTACTTC.

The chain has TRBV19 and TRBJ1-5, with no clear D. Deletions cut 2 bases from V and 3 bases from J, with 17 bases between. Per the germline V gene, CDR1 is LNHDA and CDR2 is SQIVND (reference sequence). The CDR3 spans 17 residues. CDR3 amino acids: CASSIMEGPGNNQPQHF. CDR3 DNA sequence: TGTGCCAGTAGTATAATGGAAGGTCCCGGAAACAATCAGCCCCAGCATTTT. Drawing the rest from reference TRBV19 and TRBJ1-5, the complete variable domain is DGGITQSPKYLFRKEGQNVTLSCEQNLNHDAMYWYRQDPGQGLRLIYYSQIVNDFQKGDIAEGYSVSREKKESFPLTVTSAQKNPTAFYLCASSIMEGPGNNQPQHFGDGTRLSIL.

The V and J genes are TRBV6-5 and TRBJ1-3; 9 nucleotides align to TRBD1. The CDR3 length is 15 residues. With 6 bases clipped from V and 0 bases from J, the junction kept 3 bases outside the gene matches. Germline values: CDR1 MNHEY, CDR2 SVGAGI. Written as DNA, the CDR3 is TGTGCCAGCAGCCGACAGGGGGTCTCTGGAAACACCATATATTTT. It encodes CASSRQGVSGNTIYF.

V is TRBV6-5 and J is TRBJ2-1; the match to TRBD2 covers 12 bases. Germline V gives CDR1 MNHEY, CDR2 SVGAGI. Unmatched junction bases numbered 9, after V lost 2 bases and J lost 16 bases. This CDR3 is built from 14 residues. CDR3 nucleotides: TGTGCCAGCAGTTACGATGCTAGCGGGAGGGCCGTTTTCTTC. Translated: CASSYDASGRAVFF.

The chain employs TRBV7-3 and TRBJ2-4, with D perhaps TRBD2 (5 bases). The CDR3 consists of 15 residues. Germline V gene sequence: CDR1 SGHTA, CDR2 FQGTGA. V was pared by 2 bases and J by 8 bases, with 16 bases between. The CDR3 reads CASSLDGSGADIQYF. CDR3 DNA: TGTGCCAGCAGCTTAGATGGAAGCGGCGCGGACATTCAGTACTTC.

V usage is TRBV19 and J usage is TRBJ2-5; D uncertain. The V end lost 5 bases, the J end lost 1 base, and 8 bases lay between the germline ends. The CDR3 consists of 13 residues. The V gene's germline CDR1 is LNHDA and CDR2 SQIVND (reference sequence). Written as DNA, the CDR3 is TGTGCCAGTAGTGGGTTAATCCAAGAGACCCAGTACTTC. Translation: CASSGLIQETQYF.

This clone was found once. The CDR3 sequence is CASSQMGATNEKLFF. CDR3 coding DNA: TGTGCCAGCAGCCAAATGGGGGCAACTAATGAAAAACTGTTTTTT. The V gene is TRBV3-1 (or the pseudogene TRBV3-2), the J gene TRBJ1-4, with a possible D match to TRBD1 (5 bases). Germline CDR1 reads LGHDT; CDR2 reads YNNKEL (reference sequence). V was clipped by 2 bases and J by 0 bases, with 7 bases between them. The CDR3 is made up of 15 amino acids.

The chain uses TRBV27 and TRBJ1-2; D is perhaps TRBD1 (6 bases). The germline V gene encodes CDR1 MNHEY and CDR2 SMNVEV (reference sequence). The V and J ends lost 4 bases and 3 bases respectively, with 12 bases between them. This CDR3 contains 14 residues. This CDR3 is CASSSQGHYYGYTF. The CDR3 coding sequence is TGTGCCAGCAGTTCACAGGGACATTACTATGGCTACACCTTC.

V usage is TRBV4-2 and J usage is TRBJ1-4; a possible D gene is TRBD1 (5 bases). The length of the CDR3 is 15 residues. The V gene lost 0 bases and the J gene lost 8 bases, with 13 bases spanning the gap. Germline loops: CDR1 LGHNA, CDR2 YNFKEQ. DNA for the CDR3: TGTGCCAGCAGCCAAGATGGTACAGGAGGCGAAAAACTGTTTTTT. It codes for CASSQDGTGGEKLFF.

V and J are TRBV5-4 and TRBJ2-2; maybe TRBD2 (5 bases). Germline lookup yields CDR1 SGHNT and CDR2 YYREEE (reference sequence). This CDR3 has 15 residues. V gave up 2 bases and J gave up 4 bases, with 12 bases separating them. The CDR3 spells CASSLHLGSTGELFF. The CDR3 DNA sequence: TGTGCCAGCAGCTTACATCTAGGGAGCACCGGGGAGCTGTTTTTT.

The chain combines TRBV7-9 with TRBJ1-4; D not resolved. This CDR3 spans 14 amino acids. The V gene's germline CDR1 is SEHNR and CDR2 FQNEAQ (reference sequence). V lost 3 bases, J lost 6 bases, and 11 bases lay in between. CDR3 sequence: CASSFTGGDEKLFF. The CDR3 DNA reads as TGTGCCAGCAGCTTCACGGGTGGGGATGAAAAACTGTTTTTT.

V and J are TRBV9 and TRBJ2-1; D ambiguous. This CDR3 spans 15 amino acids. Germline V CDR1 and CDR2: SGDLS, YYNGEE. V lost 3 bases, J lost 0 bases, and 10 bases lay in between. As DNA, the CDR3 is TGTGCCAGCAGCGCCGGCCACCTCTCCTACAATGAGCAGTTCTTC. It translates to CASSAGHLSYNEQFF.

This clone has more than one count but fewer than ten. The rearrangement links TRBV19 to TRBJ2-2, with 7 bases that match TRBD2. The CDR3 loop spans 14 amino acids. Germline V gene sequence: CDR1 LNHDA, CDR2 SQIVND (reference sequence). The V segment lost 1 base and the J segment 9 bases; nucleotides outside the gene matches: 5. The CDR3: CASSIVGGQRELFF. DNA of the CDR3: TGTGCCAGTAGTATAGTGGGAGGGCAGCGGGAGCTGTTTTTT.

In nucleotides, the CDR3 is TGTGCCAGCAGCGCCCTGGACAGGGATGACAATGAGCAGTTCTTC. This translates into CASSALDRDDNEQFF. The chain recombines TRBV5-4 with TRBJ2-1; 8 nucleotides match TRBD1. V lost 4 bases to trimming and J lost 5 bases; unmatched junction nucleotides: 8. The CDR3 spans 15 residues. In germline, CDR1 is SGHNT, CDR2 YYREEE (reference sequence).